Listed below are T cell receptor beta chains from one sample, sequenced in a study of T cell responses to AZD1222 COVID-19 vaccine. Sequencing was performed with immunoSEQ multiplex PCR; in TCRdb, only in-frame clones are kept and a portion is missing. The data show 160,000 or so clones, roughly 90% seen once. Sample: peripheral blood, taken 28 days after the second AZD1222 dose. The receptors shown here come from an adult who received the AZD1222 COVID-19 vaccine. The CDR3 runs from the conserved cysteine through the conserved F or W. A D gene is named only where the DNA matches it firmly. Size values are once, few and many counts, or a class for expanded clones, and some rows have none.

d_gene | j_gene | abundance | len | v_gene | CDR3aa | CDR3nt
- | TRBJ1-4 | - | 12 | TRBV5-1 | CASSLASGKLFF | TGCGCCAGCAGCTTGGCCAGCGGAAAACTGTTTTTT
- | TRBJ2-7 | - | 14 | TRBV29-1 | CSVEIPGSSYEQYF | TGCAGCGTTGAAATCCCAGGGAGCTCCTACGAGCAGTACTTC
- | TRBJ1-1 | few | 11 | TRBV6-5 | CASQFTGEAFF | TGTGCCAGCCAATTCACAGGAGAAGCTTTCTTT
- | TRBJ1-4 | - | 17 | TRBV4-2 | CASTRSPPGPTNEKLFF | TGTGCCAGTACCCGTTCCCCTCCTGGTCCAACTAATGAAAAACTGTTTTTT
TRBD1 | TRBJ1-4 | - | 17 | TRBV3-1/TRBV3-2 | CASSSPTGFATNEKLFF | TGTGCCAGCAGCTCCCCGACAGGGTTTGCAACTAATGAAAAACTGTTTTTT
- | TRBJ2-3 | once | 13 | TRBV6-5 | CASGRVFTDTQYF | TGTGCCAGCGGGCGGGTCTTCACAGATACGCAGTATTTT
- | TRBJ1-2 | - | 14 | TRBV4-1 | CASSQVGGVYGYTF | TGCGCCAGCAGCCAAGTGGGTGGGGTCTATGGCTACACCTTC
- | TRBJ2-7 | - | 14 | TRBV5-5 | CASSLEGRAYEQYF | TGTGCCAGCAGCTTGGAGGGCAGGGCCTACGAGCAGTACTTC
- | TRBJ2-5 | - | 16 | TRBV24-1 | CATSDSKQSLQETQYF | TGTGCCACCAGTGATTCGAAGCAGTCCCTCCAAGAGACCCAGTACTTC
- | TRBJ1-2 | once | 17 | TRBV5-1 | CASSLVTGGDYGYGYTF | TGCGCCAGCAGCTTGGTCACGGGCGGGGACTACGGCTATGGCTACACCTTC
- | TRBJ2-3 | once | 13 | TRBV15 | CATSRDPPDTQYF | TGTGCCACCAGCAGAGATCCGCCAGATACGCAGTATTTT
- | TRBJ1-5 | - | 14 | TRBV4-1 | CASSIQGSNQPQHF | TGCGCCAGCAGCATACAGGGTAGCAATCAGCCCCAGCATTTT
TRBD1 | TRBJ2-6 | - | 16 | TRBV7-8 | CASSRGPGSGANVLTF | TGTGCCAGCAGCAGGGGGCCGGGATCTGGGGCCAACGTCCTGACTTTC
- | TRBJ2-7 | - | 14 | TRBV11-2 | CASSLGVQGLEQYF | TGTGCCAGCAGCTTAGGGGTACAGGGACTGGAGCAGTACTTC
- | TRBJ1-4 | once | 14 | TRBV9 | CASSPTGGPEKLFF | TGTGCCAGCAGCCCCACGGGAGGACCGGAAAAACTGTTTTTT
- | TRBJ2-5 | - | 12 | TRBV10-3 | CANTPDQETQYF | TGTGCCAACACGCCCGACCAAGAGACCCAGTACTTC
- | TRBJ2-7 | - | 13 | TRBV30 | CAWKGGSSLEQYF | TGTGCCTGGAAGGGGGGATCGTCCCTCGAGCAGTACTTC
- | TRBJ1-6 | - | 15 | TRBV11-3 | CASSLKWAFESPLHF | TGTGCCAGCAGCTTAAAATGGGCCTTCGAGTCACCCCTCCACTTT
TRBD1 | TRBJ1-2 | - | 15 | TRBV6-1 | CASSEVPGTVYGYTF | TGTGCCAGCAGTGAGGTACCCGGGACAGTATATGGCTACACCTTC
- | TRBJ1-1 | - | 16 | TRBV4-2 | CASSQSSNLGNTEAFF | TGTGCCAGCAGCCAGAGTTCAAACCTCGGGAACACTGAAGCTTTCTTT
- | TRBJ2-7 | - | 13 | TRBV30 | CAWRNGGAIEQYF | TGTGCCTGGAGGAATGGGGGAGCGATTGAGCAGTACTTC
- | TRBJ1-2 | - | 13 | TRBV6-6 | CASRDRYNYGYTF | TGTGCCAGCAGGGACCGGTATAACTATGGCTACACCTTC
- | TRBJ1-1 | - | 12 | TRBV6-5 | CASSLRNTEAFF | TGTGCCAGCAGCCTCCGGAACACTGAAGCTTTCTTT
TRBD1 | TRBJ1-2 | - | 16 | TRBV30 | CAWYRDRALGGYGYTF | TGTGCCTGGTACCGGGACAGGGCCTTAGGGGGGTATGGCTACACCTTC
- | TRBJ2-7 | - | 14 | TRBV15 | CATSIGTSSYEQYF | TGTGCCACCAGCATCGGGACATCATCCTACGAGCAGTACTTC
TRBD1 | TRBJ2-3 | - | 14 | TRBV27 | CASRGTGRTDTQYF | TGTGCCAGCAGGGGGACAGGGCGCACAGATACGCAGTATTTT
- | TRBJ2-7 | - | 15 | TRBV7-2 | CASSFTPGSQYEQYF | TGTGCCAGCAGCTTTACCCCCGGCAGCCAATACGAGCAGTACTTC
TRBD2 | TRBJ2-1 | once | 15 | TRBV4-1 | CASSPPLAAYNEQFF | TGCGCCAGCAGCCCGCCTCTAGCGGCCTACAATGAGCAGTTCTTC
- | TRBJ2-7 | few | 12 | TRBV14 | CASSQRGDEQYF | TGTGCCAGCAGCCAAAGGGGCGACGAGCAGTACTTC
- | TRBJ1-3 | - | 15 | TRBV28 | CASSLAGRSGNTIYF | TGTGCCAGCAGTTTAGCAGGGAGGTCTGGAAACACCATATATTTT
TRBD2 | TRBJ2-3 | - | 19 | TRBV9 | CASSEEVPSSAGEADTQYF | TGTGCCAGCAGCGAAGAGGTCCCATCGTCGGCGGGAGAGGCAGATACGCAGTATTTT
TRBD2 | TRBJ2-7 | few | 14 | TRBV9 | CASSVSGSAYEQYF | TGTGCCAGCAGCGTTAGCGGGTCCGCCTACGAGCAGTACTTC
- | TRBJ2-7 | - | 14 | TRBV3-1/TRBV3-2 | CASSRDPGPYEQYF | TGTGCCAGCAGCCGCGACCCAGGGCCCTACGAGCAGTACTTC
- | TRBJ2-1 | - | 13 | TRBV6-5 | CASSVSGIHEQFF | TGTGCCAGCAGCGTTTCAGGGATCCATGAGCAGTTCTTC
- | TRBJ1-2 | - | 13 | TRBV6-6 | CASSSSRDYGYTF | TGTGCCAGCAGTTCCTCTCGGGACTATGGCTACACCTTC
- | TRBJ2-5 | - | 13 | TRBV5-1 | CASSPPPNPTQYF | TGCGCCAGCAGCCCGCCACCCAATCCGACCCAGTACTTC
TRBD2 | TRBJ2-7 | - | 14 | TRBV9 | CASSVLAESYEQYF | TGTGCCAGCAGCGTCCTAGCGGAATCCTACGAGCAGTACTTC
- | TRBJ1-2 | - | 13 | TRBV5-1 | CASSQGDYYGYTF | TGCGCCAGCAGCCAGGGAGATTACTATGGCTACACCTTC
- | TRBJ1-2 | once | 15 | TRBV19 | CASSIISSLNYGYTF | TGTGCCAGTAGTATTATTAGCAGCCTTAACTATGGCTACACCTTC
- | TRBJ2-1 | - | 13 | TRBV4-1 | CASSDGGYNEQFF | TGCGCCAGCAGCGATGGAGGCTACAATGAGCAGTTCTTC
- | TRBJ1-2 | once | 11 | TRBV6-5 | CASNRPDAYTF | TGTGCCAGCAACAGGCCCGACGCCTACACCTTC
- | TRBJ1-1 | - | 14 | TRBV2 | CASRETGGGTEAFF | TGTGCCAGCAGAGAGACGGGGGGAGGCACTGAAGCTTTCTTT
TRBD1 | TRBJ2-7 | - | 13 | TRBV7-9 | CASSPWTGDEQYF | TGTGCCAGCAGCCCCTGGACAGGGGACGAGCAGTACTTC
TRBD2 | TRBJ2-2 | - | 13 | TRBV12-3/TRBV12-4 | CASRKRGDGELFF | TGTGCCAGCAGGAAGCGGGGGGACGGGGAGCTGTTTTTT
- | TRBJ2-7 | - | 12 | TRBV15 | CATSGQGYEQYF | TGTGCCACCAGCGGGCAGGGCTACGAGCAGTACTTC